This T cell receptor (beta chain) was sequenced for a study of beta chain features in type 1 diabetes. Study as a whole: What patients shared with healthy donors was a similar profile of age, gender and cell yields.

J lost 6 bases, V lost 0 bases, and 12 bases had no gene match. From germline, CDR1 is SGHRS and CDR2 YFSETQ. The CDR3 sequence is 17 residues long. Study-level points and caveats: Individuals with type 1 diabetes displayed fewer insertions and more deletions at VDJ junctions.

This clone occurred many times. What it binds is unknown. Expressed TCRB transcripts were sequenced because the entire RNA isolate underwent reverse transcription. This table comes from immunoSEQ multiplex PCR, and its TCRdb copy is limited to in-frame clones, with some not included. The table has under 300,000 clones, 25% to 30% seen once. Sequenced input: central memory CD4+ T cells from blood. The sequence was collected from a man aged 30 to 45 in good health. V gene TRBV5-1 combines with J gene TRBJ2-7, with 10 bases matching TRBD2. The CDR3 loop reads CASSLDSGRAKSPEQYF. Written as DNA, the CDR3 is TGCGCCAGCAGCTTGGACAGCGGGAGGGCCAAGTCTCCCGAGCAGTACTTC.